The 7 T cell receptor beta chains below all came from one sample that was sequenced in a study of cytomegalovirus exposure and HLA in healthy donors. The method was immunoSEQ multiplex PCR; TCRdb's version includes in-frame clones alone and lacks a portion of them. Of over 200,000 clones in the sample, about 90% were seen once. The sequencing input was PBMCs. These receptors came from a woman under 40 in good health and CMV-seronegative.

The gene calls are TRBV7-2 and TRBJ2-2; D unclear. Germline V gene sequence: CDR1 SGHTA, CDR2 FQGNSA. The V gene lost 8 bases and the J gene lost 2 bases, with 9 bases spanning the gap. The CDR3 extends over 13 amino acids. CDR3 DNA sequence: TGTGCCAGCTCGACGGACAACACCGGGGAGCTGTTTTTT. Its translation: CASSTDNTGELFF.

The genes are TRBV27 and TRBJ2-7; perhaps TRBD1 as D (6 bases). Germline V gene data show CDR1 as MNHEY and CDR2 as SMNVEV (reference sequence). The CDR3 extends over 12 amino acids. Trimming left V 6 bases short and J 3 bases short, with 9 bases between. The CDR3 coding sequence is TGTGCCAGCAGAGCACAGGGCTACGAGCAGTACTTC. Translating gives CASRAQGYEQYF.

The chain uses TRBV6-5 and TRBJ1-1; D possibly corresponds to TRBD1 (5 bases). Between the trimmed V and J ends, which lost 6 bases and 0 bases, there was a span of 14 bases. The CDR3 is 15 amino acids. Germline loops: CDR1 MNHEY, CDR2 SVGAGI. CDR3 sequence: CASRGGELLNTEAFF. CDR3 in DNA: TGTGCCAGCAGGGGAGGGGAGCTTTTGAACACTGAAGCTTTCTTT.

The rearrangement links TRBV27 to TRBJ1-3; D uncertain. The CDR3 spans 14 residues. From germline, CDR1 is MNHEY and CDR2 SMNVEV (reference sequence). Trimming removed 3 bases from V and 0 bases from J, with 6 bases in between. Here the CDR3 reads CASSLASSGNTIYF. The DNA of the CDR3 is TGTGCCAGCAGTTTGGCTAGCTCTGGAAACACCATATATTTT.

The CDR3: CASSEEGATNEKLFF. CDR3 coding DNA: TGTGCCAGCAGTGAAGAGGGGGCAACTAATGAAAAACTGTTTTTT. The chain recombines TRBV6-1 with TRBJ1-4; tentative D call: TRBD1 (6 bases). Germline loops: CDR1 MNHNS, CDR2 SASEGT. The CDR3 is 15 residues long. Between the trimmed V and J ends, which lost 1 base and 0 bases, there was a span of 6 bases.

V and J are TRBV4-1 and TRBJ2-3; 7 bases line up with TRBD1. The ends lost 0 bases at V and 0 bases at J; junction bases unmatched: 3. The CDR3 runs to 16 residues. The germline gives CDR1 MGHRA, CDR2 YSYEKL. The CDR3 bases are TGCGCCAGCAGCCAAGAAAGGGGGCCTAGCACAGATACGCAGTATTTT. Amino acids: CASSQERGPSTDTQYF.

V gene TRBV7-2 combines with J gene TRBJ2-2; D remains unclear. This CDR3 comprises 12 residues. Germline lookup yields CDR1 SGHTA and CDR2 FQGNSA. V was pared by 1 base and J by 7 bases, with 4 bases between. The CDR3 coding sequence is TGTGCCAGCAGCTTAGGAGTCGGGGAGCTGTTTTTT. The encoded protein is CASSLGVGELFF. Variable domain in full (rest from reference TRBV7-2 and TRBJ2-2): GAGVSQSPSNKVTEKGKDVELRCDPISGHTALYWYRQSLGQGLEFLIYFQGNSAPDKSGLPSDRFSAERTGGSVSTLTIQRTQQEDSAVYLCASSLGVGELFFGEGSRLTVL.